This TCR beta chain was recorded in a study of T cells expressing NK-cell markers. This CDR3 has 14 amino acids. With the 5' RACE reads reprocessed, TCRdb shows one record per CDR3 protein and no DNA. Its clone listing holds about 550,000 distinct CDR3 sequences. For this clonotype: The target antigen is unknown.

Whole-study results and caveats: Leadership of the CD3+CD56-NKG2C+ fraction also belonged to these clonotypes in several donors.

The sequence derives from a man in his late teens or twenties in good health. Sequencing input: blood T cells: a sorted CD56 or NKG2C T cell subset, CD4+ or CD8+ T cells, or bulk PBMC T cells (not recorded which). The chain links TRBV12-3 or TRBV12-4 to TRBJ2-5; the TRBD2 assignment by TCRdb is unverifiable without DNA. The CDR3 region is CASSQREGRETQYF.